Below are 7 T cell receptor beta chains sequenced from a single sample in a study of OX40 agonist ivuxolimab in advanced cancers. TCRdb's copy holds only in-frame clones and misses some; the assay was immunoSEQ multiplex PCR. The table lists more than 90,000 clones, roughly 80% of them singletons. The specimen comprised CD4+ or CD8+ T cells sorted from blood, sampled in a trial of the OX40 agonist ivuxolimab. The receptor set was obtained from an adult with an advanced solid tumor such as melanoma, head and neck, liver or kidney cancer.

The V and J genes are TRBV7-9 and TRBJ2-1; D is undetermined. The length of the CDR3 is 15 residues. Trimming took off 5 bases at V and 6 bases at J, with 17 bases between the two ends. Germline lookup yields CDR1 SEHNR and CDR2 FQNEAQ (reference sequence). This chain's CDR3 is CASSPRPGWGNEQFF. CDR3 in DNA: TGTGCCAGCAGCCCGCGACCCGGTTGGGGCAATGAGCAGTTCTTC. Supplemented by reference TRBV7-9 and TRBJ2-1, the full variable domain reads DTGVSQNPRHKITKRGQNVTFRCDPISEHNRLYWYRQTLGQGPEFLTYFQNEAQLEKSRLLSDRFSAERPKGSFSTLEIQRTEQGDSAMYLCASSPRPGWGNEQFFGPGTRLTVL.

J is TRBJ1-5 and V is TRBV5-5, with D perhaps matching TRBD1 (5 bases). Looked up from germline, CDR1 is SGHKS and CDR2 is YYEKEE (reference sequence). The CDR3 consists of 16 residues. V shed 0 bases and J shed 0 bases, with 10 bases lying between them. CDR3 sequence: CASSLGVGTSNQPQHF. The DNA for the CDR3 is TGTGCCAGCAGCTTGGGGGTGGGGACTAGCAATCAGCCCCAGCATTTT.

The genes are TRBV23-1 and TRBJ2-1; D is ambiguous. TRBV23-1 is given ORF status, its function remaining uncertain. Trimming shortened V by 2 bases and J by 9 bases, and 8 bases separated the two germline ends. The CDR3 loop spans 12 amino acids. The DNA for the CDR3 is TGCGCCAGCAGTCAAGGGTGTTCTGAGCAGTTCTTC. Translation: CASSQGCSEQFF.

The rearrangement joins TRBV5-1 to TRBJ1-2; D is possibly TRBD1 (6 bases). Germline V gene lookup returns CDR1 SGHRS and CDR2 YFSETQ. The CDR3 spans 13 residues. The germline V and J ends were trimmed by 4 bases and 2 bases, with 9 bases remaining between them. The CDR3 nucleotides read TGCGCCAGCAGCCAGGACAGAAACTATGGCTACACCTTC. As protein: CASSQDRNYGYTF.

V gene TRBV7-3 combines with J gene TRBJ2-5, with D hard to call. The DNA end is a closer match to TRBJ2-7, so the J assignment may be wrong. This CDR3 region has 14 residues. Germline-derived CDR1 and CDR2 are SGHTA and FQGTGA. The CDR3 DNA follows: TGTGCCAGCAGCCCCACCGGGTCCTCCTACGAGCAGTACTTC. Protein: CASSPTGSSYEQYF.

The chain recombines TRBV9 with TRBJ2-1, with D unresolved. Per germline, CDR1 SGDLS and CDR2 YYNGEE. Trimming left V 0 bases short and J 0 bases short, with 7 bases between. CDR3 length: 15 amino acids. The CDR3 coding sequence is TGTGCCAGCAGCGTAGTAACGAACTCCTACAATGAGCAGTTCTTC. It yields the protein CASSVVTNSYNEQFF.

The J gene is TRBJ2-1, the V gene TRBV9; 10 bases align to TRBD2. The germline V gene has CDR1 SGDLS and CDR2 YYNGEE. CDR3 size: 16 residues. After removal of 4 bases from V and 1 base from J, the junction contained 5 bases not matched to a gene. The CDR3 bases are TGTGCCAGCAGCCGTACTAGCGGGGTATCCTACAATGAGCAGTTCTTC. It translates to CASSRTSGVSYNEQFF.